This T cell receptor beta chain was recorded in a study of radiotherapy plus CTLA-4 blockade in lung cancer. General study points: Reportedly, early blood T cell clone dynamics best predicted response, with interferon-beta.

About this clone itself: Its antigen is not identified.

With ipilimumab providing CTLA-4 blockade, focal radiation was administered to patients who had chemo-refractory metastatic non-small-cell lung cancer. Profiled with immunoSEQ multiplex PCR; TCRdb holds only in-frame clones, not every one. Of over 50,000 clones detected, 70% to 85% appear once; the ten largest clones hold around 16%. The input for sequencing was peripheral blood, taken from a patient treated with radiotherapy plus ipilimumab. The TCR sequence derives from a human donor with non-small cell lung cancer who had a complete response to radiotherapy plus ipilimumab.

The CDR3 sequence is CASSLAGEYSPLHF. The CDR3 nucleotides read TGTGCCAGCAGCTTGGCCGGGGAATATTCACCCCTCCACTTT. The rearrangement links TRBV5-8 to TRBJ1-6; no clear D. Germline assignment: CDR1 SGHTS and CDR2 YDEGEE. V was shortened by 0 bases and J by 8 bases, with 9 bases between the two germline ends. CDR3 size: 14 residues. Together with reference TRBV5-8 and TRBJ1-6, the CDR3 gives the full variable domain: EAGVTQSPTHLIKTRGQQATLRCSPISGHTSVYWYQQALGLGLQFLLWYDEGEERNRGNFPPRFSGRQFPNYSSELNVNALELEDSALYLCASSLAGEYSPLHFGNGTRLTVT.